The source of this TCR beta chain is a study of T cell repertoires in cytomegalovirus infection (dated by TCRdb to between 2018 and 2021). Study-level background: Donor HLA type was relevant to the analysis, because carriage of CMV infection together with the matching HLA type was indicated by public TCR beta signatures. What the work shows at the level of the full study, not this receptor alone: The ex vivo response was dominated by HLA-C-restricted CMV-specific TCR beta clonotypes, which also provided the single most frequent clonotype in two of eight donors. Cumulative frequency of public TCR beta family members discriminated carriers of CMV infection plus the relevant HLA type in this cohort and an independent approximately 400-donor cohort.

Sequencer: Illumina HiSeq 1500. The public reads were run again by TCRdb, first through fastp at Q25 and then through MiXCR, and only productive beta chains were kept. Records with the same CDR3 protein are collapsed into one entry carrying the most frequent genes and DNA. This sample comprises around 350,000 distinct CDR3 sequences, approximately 18% of them detected only once. Around 10% of the sample rests with the top ten. In this sample, this clonotype turned up a few times. This clone's antigen is unknown. Within one base of it there is no much larger clone, and no base qualities were kept. Spanning cysteine to phenylalanine, the CDR3 consists of 16 amino acids. Solely the CDR3 DNA is kept, with 48 bases framed from the first base. CDR1 is given as MDHEN and CDR2 as SYDVKM, both from the germline V gene. V lost 8 bases and J lost 0 bases; the stretch between them is 17 bases long.

Material for sequencing was PBMCs. The chain is made from TRBV28 and TRBJ1-3; too little of a D gene remains to name it. This clonotype was sampled from a human donor in good health (CMV status not recorded). Some clones in this sample may be carry-over from other donors' samples. The nucleotide sequence is given as TGTGCCAGCTGGCCAGGAGGTAGCAGCTCTGGAAACACCATATATTTT. The resulting protein is CASWPGGSSSGNTIYF.